This T cell receptor (beta chain) was identified in a study of identical twins. Study-level findings and limits: There was more out-of-frame TCR alpha sharing in monozygotic twins than models estimated. Researchers caution that invariant MAIT and iNKT cells could partly confound zero-insertion analyses.

To note about this clonotype: What it binds is not known.

Each CDR3 protein is one row after TCRdb ran MiXCR on the 5' RACE reads. The sample lists about 520,000 distinct CDR3 sequences, around 20% seen once, with about 0.99% in the top ten. The sample was also reused in another study, on T cells expressing NK-cell markers. From that second work: Seropositivity for HCMV was found in seven of the eight sequenced donors, with one seronegative.

The receptor's source is a woman younger than 30 in good health. The source material was CD4+ T cells sorted from blood.

The CDR3 loop reads CSARPEGSSYNEQFF. CDR3 bases: TGCAGTGCTAGACCGGAGGGGAGCTCCTACAATGAGCAGTTCTTC. This chain joins TRBV20-1 and TRBJ2-1; TRBD2 is a possible D gene (6 bases). Germline V CDR1 and CDR2: DFQATT, SNEGSKA (reference sequence). This CDR3 has 15 residues. Trimming stripped 2 bases from V and 0 bases from J, with 11 bases between.